These T cell receptor beta chains were read from a single sample in a study of cytomegalovirus exposure and HLA in healthy donors. Clones were read by immunoSEQ multiplex PCR, and TCRdb kept only the in-frame ones, dropping some. In the table there are roughly 100,000 clones, 76% of which are singletons. Input material: PBMCs. All receptors come from a woman aged 18-29 years in good health and CMV-seropositive. Both conserved end residues are part of each CDR3. Fields, in order: D gene, clone size, V gene, J gene, CDR3 DNA, CDR3 protein. A D gene is named only where the DNA matches it firmly. Expanded clones get a size class; other rows say once, few or many, or leave the size out.

d_gene: .; abundance: .; v_gene: TRBV6-1; j_gene: TRBJ2-5; CDR3nt: TGTGCTACAGTCCCAGGGAACCAAGAGACCCAGTACTTC; CDR3aa: CATVPGNQETQYF
d_gene: TRBD2; abundance: .; v_gene: TRBV7-9; j_gene: TRBJ2-4; CDR3nt: TGTGCCAGCAGCTTAGGTCCGCGGGGGGTGCCCAAAAACATTCAGTACTTC; CDR3aa: CASSLGPRGVPKNIQYF
d_gene: .; abundance: .; v_gene: TRBV11-2; j_gene: TRBJ1-4; CDR3nt: TGTGCCAGCAGCTTAGTTGGCGAAAAACTGTTTTTT; CDR3aa: CASSLVGEKLFF
d_gene: TRBD1; abundance: .; v_gene: TRBV30; j_gene: TRBJ2-7; CDR3nt: TGTGCCTTGGGTAGGGGGCTCTCCTACGAGCAGTACTTC; CDR3aa: CALGRGLSYEQYF
d_gene: .; abundance: few; v_gene: TRBV20-1; j_gene: TRBJ1-4; CDR3nt: TGCAGTGCTTCGTTTAATGAAAAACTGTTTTTT; CDR3aa: CSASFNEKLFF
d_gene: .; abundance: few; v_gene: TRBV19; j_gene: TRBJ1-2; CDR3nt: TGTGCCAGTAGTATCGAGTTGCGTGGCTACACCTTC; CDR3aa: CASSIELRGYTF
d_gene: .; abundance: .; v_gene: TRBV6-1; j_gene: TRBJ1-6; CDR3nt: TGTGCCAGCACACGACAGATCTATAATTCACCCCTCCACTTT; CDR3aa: CASTRQIYNSPLHF
d_gene: TRBD1; abundance: .; v_gene: TRBV6-1; j_gene: TRBJ1-6; CDR3nt: TGTGCCAGCAGTACATCCGGGACAGGGGGACCCCTCCACTTT; CDR3aa: CASSTSGTGGPLHF
d_gene: TRBD1; abundance: few; v_gene: TRBV5-1; j_gene: TRBJ1-1; CDR3nt: TGCGCCAGCAGCAACGGGACAGGTCTTTCGGCTTTCTTT; CDR3aa: CASSNGTGLSAFF
d_gene: TRBD1; abundance: .; v_gene: TRBV27; j_gene: TRBJ2-3; CDR3nt: TGTGCCAGCGGCCGGACAGGAACTTACACAGATACGCAGTATTTT; CDR3aa: CASGRTGTYTDTQYF
d_gene: .; abundance: few; v_gene: TRBV7-9; j_gene: TRBJ1-1; CDR3nt: TGTGCCAGCAGCCTACCGTCGGGGAGAGATGAAGCTTTCTTT; CDR3aa: CASSLPSGRDEAFF
d_gene: TRBD1; abundance: .; v_gene: TRBV13; j_gene: TRBJ1-2; CDR3nt: TGTGCCAGCAAACGGCAGGGGGGTAACTATGGCTACACCTTC; CDR3aa: CASKRQGGNYGYTF
d_gene: .; abundance: .; v_gene: TRBV11-2; j_gene: TRBJ2-3; CDR3nt: TGTGCCAGCAGCCTCGATGGGACAATATACACAGATACGCAGTATTTT; CDR3aa: CASSLDGTIYTDTQYF
d_gene: .; abundance: .; v_gene: TRBV10-2; j_gene: TRBJ2-7; CDR3nt: TGCGCCAGCAGTGAGTCGACTCGAGCAGGGCGTTACGAGCAGTACTTC; CDR3aa: CASSESTRAGRYEQYF
d_gene: .; abundance: .; v_gene: TRBV5-4; j_gene: TRBJ1-2; CDR3nt: TGTGCCAGCAGCTTGGTGCTGGGCGTTAACTATGGCTACACCTTC; CDR3aa: CASSLVLGVNYGYTF
d_gene: .; abundance: .; v_gene: TRBV9; j_gene: TRBJ2-3; CDR3nt: TGTGCCAGCAGCGGGCGGATAGATACGCAGTATTTT; CDR3aa: CASSGRIDTQYF
d_gene: .; abundance: .; v_gene: TRBV27; j_gene: TRBJ2-3; CDR3nt: TGTGCCAGCAGTTTACTTGCGGCTGGCACAGATACGCAGTATTTT; CDR3aa: CASSLLAAGTDTQYF
d_gene: .; abundance: .; v_gene: TRBV9; j_gene: TRBJ2-3; CDR3nt: TGTGCCAGCAGCGTAGAGTGGGGGGGCGGCGCAGATACGCAGTATTTT; CDR3aa: CASSVEWGGGADTQYF
d_gene: TRBD1; abundance: .; v_gene: TRBV5-6; j_gene: TRBJ1-4; CDR3nt: TGTGCCAGCAGCTTGATCGGACAGGGAAAACTGTTTTTT; CDR3aa: CASSLIGQGKLFF
d_gene: TRBD1; abundance: .; v_gene: TRBV29-1; j_gene: TRBJ1-5; CDR3nt: TGCAGCGCGACAGGGGGCCGGGGCAATCAGCCCCAGCATTTT; CDR3aa: CSATGGRGNQPQHF
d_gene: TRBD2; abundance: .; v_gene: TRBV30; j_gene: TRBJ2-1; CDR3nt: TGTGCCTGGAGTGTACCCCATGCGGGAGCTACCTACAATGAGCAGTTCTTC; CDR3aa: CAWSVPHAGATYNEQFF
d_gene: .; abundance: once; v_gene: TRBV27; j_gene: TRBJ1-5; CDR3nt: TGTGCCAGCAGTTTAGACTTTGGAGGTAATCAGCCCCAGCATTTT; CDR3aa: CASSLDFGGNQPQHF
d_gene: TRBD1; abundance: .; v_gene: TRBV7-9; j_gene: TRBJ1-5; CDR3nt: TGTGCCAGCAGCCTACAGGGGGGAGATCAGCCCCAGCATTTT; CDR3aa: CASSLQGGDQPQHF
d_gene: .; abundance: .; v_gene: TRBV7-8; j_gene: TRBJ1-1; CDR3nt: TGTGCCAGCAGCCATCGGAGGGGCAACACTGAAGCTTTCTTT; CDR3aa: CASSHRRGNTEAFF
d_gene: .; abundance: .; v_gene: TRBV29-1; j_gene: TRBJ2-7; CDR3nt: TGCAGCGTTGAAACGTTGGGCAGGGACGAGCAGTACTTC; CDR3aa: CSVETLGRDEQYF
d_gene: TRBD1; abundance: .; v_gene: TRBV4-1; j_gene: TRBJ1-4; CDR3nt: TGCGCCAGCAGCCAAGATCGATTCGGACAGGGGGCGCGTGCAACTAATGAAAAACTGTTTTTT; CDR3aa: CASSQDRFGQGARATNEKLFF
d_gene: TRBD2; abundance: .; v_gene: TRBV6-1; j_gene: TRBJ2-7; CDR3nt: TGTGCCAGCAGTTCCCGACTAGCGGGCTACTACGAGCAGTACTTC; CDR3aa: CASSSRLAGYYEQYF
d_gene: .; abundance: few; v_gene: TRBV30; j_gene: TRBJ1-1; CDR3nt: TGTGCCTGGAGTGACCCGGCGCGGCCCCCGGGGGGCACTGAAGCTTTCTTT; CDR3aa: CAWSDPARPPGGTEAFF
d_gene: .; abundance: few; v_gene: TRBV5-1; j_gene: TRBJ2-3; CDR3nt: TGCGCCAGCAGCTTGGGGGCAGGAGGAGACTCTAGCACAGATACGCAGTATTTT; CDR3aa: CASSLGAGGDSSTDTQYF
d_gene: .; abundance: .; v_gene: TRBV4-3; j_gene: TRBJ2-4; CDR3nt: TGCGCCAGCAGCCAAGAGGTCCGGGGGATGTCGGGCAAAAACATTCAGTACTTC; CDR3aa: CASSQEVRGMSGKNIQYF
d_gene: .; abundance: few; v_gene: TRBV7-9; j_gene: TRBJ1-4; CDR3nt: TGTGCCAGCAGCTTAGGGACAGCAACTAATGAAAAACTGTTTTTT; CDR3aa: CASSLGTATNEKLFF
d_gene: TRBD2; abundance: .; v_gene: TRBV6-5; j_gene: TRBJ2-3; CDR3nt: TGTGCCAGCAGTCTTCGGGAGGGAACAGATACGCAGTATTTT; CDR3aa: CASSLREGTDTQYF
d_gene: .; abundance: once; v_gene: TRBV5-5; j_gene: TRBJ2-3; CDR3nt: TGTGCCAGCAGCTTGGGGGCGGGGGCTACAGATACGCAGTATTTT; CDR3aa: CASSLGAGATDTQYF
d_gene: .; abundance: .; v_gene: TRBV11-2; j_gene: TRBJ1-3; CDR3nt: TGTGCCAGCAGCTTAGAGGCGGCCTCTGGAAACACCATATATTTT; CDR3aa: CASSLEAASGNTIYF
d_gene: .; abundance: .; v_gene: TRBV25-1; j_gene: TRBJ2-7; CDR3nt: TGTGCCAGCAGTGAAAAAAACAGGGACTACGAGCAGTACTTC; CDR3aa: CASSEKNRDYEQYF
d_gene: .; abundance: .; v_gene: TRBV7-2; j_gene: TRBJ1-1; CDR3nt: TGTGCCAGCAGCTTAGTAGTAGGGGGTGGTGAAGCTTTCTTT; CDR3aa: CASSLVVGGGEAFF
d_gene: .; abundance: .; v_gene: TRBV7-9; j_gene: TRBJ1-4; CDR3nt: TGTGCCAGCAGCCCAACCTCGGCATGGGGGCAAACTAATGAAAAACTGTTTTTT; CDR3aa: CASSPTSAWGQTNEKLFF
d_gene: TRBD1; abundance: .; v_gene: TRBV2; j_gene: TRBJ1-1; CDR3nt: TGTGCCAGCAGTCGGACAGGGGAGGCCCGTCGAGCTTTCTTT; CDR3aa: CASSRTGEARRAFF
d_gene: TRBD1; abundance: .; v_gene: TRBV7-7; j_gene: TRBJ2-3; CDR3nt: TGTGCCAGCAGCTTCGACAGGGGGCCTACAGATACGCAGTATTTT; CDR3aa: CASSFDRGPTDTQYF
d_gene: .; abundance: .; v_gene: TRBV11-2; j_gene: TRBJ2-7; CDR3nt: TGTGCCAGCAGCGGCGCGGGCCGAACCTACGAGCAGTACTTC; CDR3aa: CASSGAGRTYEQYF
d_gene: TRBD1; abundance: .; v_gene: TRBV29-1; j_gene: TRBJ2-7; CDR3nt: TGCAGCGTTGGGCAGGGGGTGACCTACGAGCAGTACTTC; CDR3aa: CSVGQGVTYEQYF
d_gene: .; abundance: .; v_gene: TRBV19; j_gene: TRBJ1-2; CDR3nt: TGTGCCAGTATCGGACAGTCTAATGGCTACACCTTC; CDR3aa: CASIGQSNGYTF
d_gene: TRBD2; abundance: once; v_gene: TRBV4-3; j_gene: TRBJ2-2; CDR3nt: TGCGCCAGCAGCCACATTAGCGGGAGCCCTACGGGCACCGGGGAGCTGTTTTTT; CDR3aa: CASSHISGSPTGTGELFF
d_gene: TRBD2; abundance: .; v_gene: TRBV6-5; j_gene: TRBJ2-7; CDR3nt: TGTGCCAGCAGTTGGGGGGGGGTGTCCTACGAGCAGTACTTC; CDR3aa: CASSWGGVSYEQYF
d_gene: .; abundance: .; v_gene: TRBV2; j_gene: TRBJ2-1; CDR3nt: TGTGCCAGCACCCTGGACACGGTCAATGAGCAGTTCTTC; CDR3aa: CASTLDTVNEQFF
d_gene: .; abundance: .; v_gene: TRBV27; j_gene: TRBJ1-1; CDR3nt: TGTGCCAGCACCTCTTACACTGAAGCTTTCTTT; CDR3aa: CASTSYTEAFF
d_gene: TRBD1; abundance: .; v_gene: TRBV6-1; j_gene: TRBJ1-2; CDR3nt: TGTGCCAGCAGTGACGGGGACAGGGGACGCTATGGCTACACCTTC; CDR3aa: CASSDGDRGRYGYTF
d_gene: .; abundance: .; v_gene: TRBV5-6; j_gene: TRBJ1-1; CDR3nt: TGTGCCAGCAGCGATCAGGGTGGTCGAACTGAAGCTTTCTTT; CDR3aa: CASSDQGGRTEAFF
d_gene: TRBD2; abundance: once; v_gene: TRBV18; j_gene: TRBJ2-3; CDR3nt: TGTGCCAGCTCACCACCTACTCAGCGGGGAAGCCGGGATACGCAGTATTTT; CDR3aa: CASSPPTQRGSRDTQYF
d_gene: TRBD1; abundance: .; v_gene: TRBV9; j_gene: TRBJ2-1; CDR3nt: TGTGCCAGCAGCGGAAGGACAGGGCGTAATGAGCAGTTCTTC; CDR3aa: CASSGRTGRNEQFF
d_gene: TRBD1; abundance: .; v_gene: TRBV9; j_gene: TRBJ1-2; CDR3nt: TGTGCCAGCAGCGTAGAGACAGGGGCTGGTAACTATGGCTACACCTTC; CDR3aa: CASSVETGAGNYGYTF
d_gene: TRBD1; abundance: .; v_gene: TRBV6-5; j_gene: TRBJ2-7; CDR3nt: TGTGCCAGCAGTAAGGACAGGGGGTTTGTCAAGCAGTACTTC; CDR3aa: CASSKDRGFVKQYF